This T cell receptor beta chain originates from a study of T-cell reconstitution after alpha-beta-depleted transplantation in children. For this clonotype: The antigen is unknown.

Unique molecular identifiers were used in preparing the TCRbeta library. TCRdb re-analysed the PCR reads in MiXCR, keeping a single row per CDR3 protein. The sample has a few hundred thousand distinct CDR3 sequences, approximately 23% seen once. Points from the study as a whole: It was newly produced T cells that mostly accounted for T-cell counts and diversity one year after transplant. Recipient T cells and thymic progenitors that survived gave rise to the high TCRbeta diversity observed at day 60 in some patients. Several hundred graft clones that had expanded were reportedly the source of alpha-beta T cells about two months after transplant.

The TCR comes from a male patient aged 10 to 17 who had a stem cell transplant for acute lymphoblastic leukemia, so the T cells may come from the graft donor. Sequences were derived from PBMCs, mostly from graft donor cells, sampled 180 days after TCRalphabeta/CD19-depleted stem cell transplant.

The CDR3 reads CASGGGWYNEQFF. The CDR3 nucleotides are TGTGCCAGCGGGGGGGGATGGTACAATGAGCAGTTCTTC. The chain employs TRBV25-1 and TRBJ2-1; 7 bases agree with TRBD2. The length of the CDR3 is 13 residues. Germline V lookup: CDR1 MGHDK, CDR2 SYGVNS. V was clipped by 8 bases and J by 4 bases; unmatched bases: 5.